A selection of T cell receptor beta chains follows, all from one sample in a study of cytomegalovirus exposure and HLA in healthy donors. Sequencing used immunoSEQ multiplex PCR; TCRdb keeps in-frame clones, though not all of them. The data contain approximately 100,000 clones, approximately 95% of them seen just once; the ten biggest clones take up around 1.1%. The sample taken for sequencing was PBMCs. The receptors were gathered from a woman aged 25 to 39 in good health and CMV-seropositive. The CDR3 runs from the conserved cysteine through the conserved F or W.

V gene,J gene,CDR3 protein
TRBV6-1,TRBJ2-7,CATLGEGAYEQYF
TRBV4-2,TRBJ2-1,CASSQVSGSSYNEQFF
TRBV7-9,TRBJ2-1,CASSLGYREVKNNEQFF
TRBV11-2,TRBJ1-1,CASSLRLEAFF
TRBV10-3,TRBJ2-3,CATASTLPGLAGEGTQYF
TRBV5-4,TRBJ2-1,CASSLVEGGEQFF
TRBV4-3,TRBJ1-2,CASSHERGHYGYTF
TRBV7-9,TRBJ1-2,CASSFSSGYTF
TRBV7-2,TRBJ1-2,CASSLTTGVLGRTGYTF
TRBV30,TRBJ2-7,CAWSAVSGRAKEQYF
TRBV2,TRBJ2-5,CASSRSSAQETQYF
TRBV18,TRBJ2-5,CASSPSLGVETQYF
TRBV2,TRBJ2-4,CASRRGLVNIQYF
TRBV30,TRBJ2-1,CAWSAGVNEQFF
TRBV7-2,TRBJ1-2,CASSLAGRGDYGYTF
TRBV7-7,TRBJ2-5,CASSLAGGETQYF
TRBV5-4,TRBJ2-1,CASSLVAGGPYNEQFF
TRBV23-1,TRBJ2-3,CASCSGQASTDTQYF
TRBV7-9,TRBJ1-2,CASSLLAGANYGYTF
TRBV7-2,TRBJ2-4,CASSLVASGSENIQYF
TRBV9,TRBJ2-1,CASSTGLAGEGYNEQFF
TRBV5-6,TRBJ2-3,CASSLGLAGLTDTQYF
TRBV5-4,TRBJ2-7,CASSLVLAGFSYEQYF
TRBV7-2,TRBJ2-1,CASSFSSYNEQFF
TRBV29-1,TRBJ1-2,CSVERSGQGKSGYTF
TRBV21-1,TRBJ1-5,CASSKGPGQPQHF
TRBV7-9,TRBJ1-3,CASSLRVGGPGNTIYF
TRBV30,TRBJ1-2,CAWSVSRVPGAAEGYTF
TRBV28,TRBJ2-7,CASSSLDRGYSYEQYF
TRBV6-5,TRBJ1-5,CASSARGARQPQHF
TRBV30,TRBJ1-2,CAWNRRDHGYTF
TRBV18,TRBJ2-3,CASSPVAGSGTDTQYF
TRBV5-1,TRBJ2-3,CASSLSGVLTDTQYF
TRBV11-2,TRBJ1-5,CASSLDTGRSQPQHF
TRBV28,TRBJ1-3,CASSSYTPSGNTIYF
TRBV27,TRBJ1-2,CASSLGPTGTYYGYTF
TRBV6-6,TRBJ2-7,CASNPQGSYEQYF
TRBV7-2,TRBJ2-7,CASSSLSYEQYF
TRBV7-9,TRBJ2-3,CASSRLKAATSTDTQYF
TRBV29-1,TRBJ2-7,CSVGGQGFNEQYF
TRBV6-5,TRBJ1-5,CASSVRTGDRPQHF
TRBV28,TRBJ2-1,CASSAPGTGFEQFF
TRBV28,TRBJ1-5,CASSLRTGLNQPQHF
TRBV5-4,TRBJ1-2,CASWIGDRGLWTF
TRBV2,TRBJ2-1,CASSEEAGGPFEQFF
TRBV9,TRBJ2-1,CASRAGLAGGPGEQFF
TRBV5-1,TRBJ2-7,CASSLVVGGEQYF